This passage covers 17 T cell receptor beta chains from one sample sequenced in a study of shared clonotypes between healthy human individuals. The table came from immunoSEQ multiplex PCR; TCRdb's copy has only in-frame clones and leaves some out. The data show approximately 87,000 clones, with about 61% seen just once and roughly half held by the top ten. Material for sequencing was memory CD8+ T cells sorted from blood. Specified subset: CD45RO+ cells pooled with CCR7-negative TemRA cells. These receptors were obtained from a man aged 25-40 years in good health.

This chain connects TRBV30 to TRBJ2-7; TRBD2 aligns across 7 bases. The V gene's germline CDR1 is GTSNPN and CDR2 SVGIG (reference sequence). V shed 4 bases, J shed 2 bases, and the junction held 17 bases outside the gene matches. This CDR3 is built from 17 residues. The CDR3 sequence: CAWMGEGAKSSAYEQYF. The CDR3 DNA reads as TGTGCCTGGATGGGGGAGGGAGCGAAGAGTTCGGCCTACGAGCAGTACTTC.

The CDR3 bases are TGTGCCAGCAGCTTAGGAATGGGCGAGCAGTACTTC. Protein sequence: CASSLGMGEQYF. The chain links TRBV11-2 to TRBJ2-7; D gene unclear. Germline V gene data show CDR1 as SGHAT and CDR2 as FQNNGV. V lost 1 base, J lost 6 bases, and 7 bases lay in between. This CDR3 is built from 12 residues.

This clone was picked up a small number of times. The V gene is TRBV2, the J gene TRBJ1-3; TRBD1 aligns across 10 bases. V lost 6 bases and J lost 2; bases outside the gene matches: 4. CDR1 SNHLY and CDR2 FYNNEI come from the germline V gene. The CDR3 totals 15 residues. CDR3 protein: CASRTGTGAGNTIYF. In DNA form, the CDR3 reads TGTGCCAGCAGGACCGGGACAGGGGCTGGAAACACCATATATTTT.

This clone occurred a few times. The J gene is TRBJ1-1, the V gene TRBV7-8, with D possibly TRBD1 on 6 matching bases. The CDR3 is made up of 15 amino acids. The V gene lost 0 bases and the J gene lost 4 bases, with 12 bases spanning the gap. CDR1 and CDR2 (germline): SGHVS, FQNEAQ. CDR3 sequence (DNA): TGTGCCAGCAGCTTAGCGGGGGGCGCGGTCACTGAAGCTTTCTTT. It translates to CASSLAGGAVTEAFF.

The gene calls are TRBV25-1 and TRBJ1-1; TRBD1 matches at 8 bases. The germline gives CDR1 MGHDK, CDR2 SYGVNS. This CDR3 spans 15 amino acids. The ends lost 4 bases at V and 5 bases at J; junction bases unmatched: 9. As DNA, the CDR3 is TGTGCCAGCAGTGGGGCCAGGGGGCGCGGGACTGAAGCTTTCTTT. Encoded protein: CASSGARGRGTEAFF. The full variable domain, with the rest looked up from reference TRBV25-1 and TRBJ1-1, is EADIYQTPRYLVIGTGKKITLECSQTMGHDKMYWYQQDPGMELHLIHYSYGVNSTEKGDLSSESTVSRIRTEHFPLTLESARPSHTSQYLCASSGARGRGTEAFFGQGTRLTVV.

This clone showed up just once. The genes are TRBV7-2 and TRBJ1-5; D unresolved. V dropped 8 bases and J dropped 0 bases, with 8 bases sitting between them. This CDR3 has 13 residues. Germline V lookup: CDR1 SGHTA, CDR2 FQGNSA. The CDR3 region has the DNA TGTGCCAGCGGCGAATTTAGCAATCAGCCCCAGCATTTT. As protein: CASGEFSNQPQHF.

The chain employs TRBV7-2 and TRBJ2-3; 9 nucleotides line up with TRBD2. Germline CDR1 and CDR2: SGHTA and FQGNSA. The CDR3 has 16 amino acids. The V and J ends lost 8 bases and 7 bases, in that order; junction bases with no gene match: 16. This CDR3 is CASSGRSSGRWNTQYF. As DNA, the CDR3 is TGTGCCAGCTCCGGACGGAGTAGCGGGAGATGGAATACGCAGTATTTT.

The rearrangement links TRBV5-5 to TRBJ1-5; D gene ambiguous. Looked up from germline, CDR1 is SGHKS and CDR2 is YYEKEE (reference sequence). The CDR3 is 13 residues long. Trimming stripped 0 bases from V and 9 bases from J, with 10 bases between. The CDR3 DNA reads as TGTGCCAGCAGCTTGGGGGGTTCGAGGCCCCAGCATTTT. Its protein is CASSLGGSRPQHF. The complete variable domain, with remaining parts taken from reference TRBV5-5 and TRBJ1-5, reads DAGVTQSPTHLIKTRGQQVTLRCSPISGHKSVSWYQQVLGQGPQFIFQYYEKEERGRGNFPDRFSARQFPNYSSELNVNALLLGDSALYLCASSLGGSRPQHFGDGTRLSIL.

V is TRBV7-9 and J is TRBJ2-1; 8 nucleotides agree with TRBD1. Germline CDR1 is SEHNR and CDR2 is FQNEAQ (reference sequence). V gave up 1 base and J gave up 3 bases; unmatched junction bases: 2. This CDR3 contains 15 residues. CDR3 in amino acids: CASSLGTGIYNEQFF. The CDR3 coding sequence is TGTGCCAGCAGCTTAGGGACAGGGATCTACAATGAGCAGTTCTTC.

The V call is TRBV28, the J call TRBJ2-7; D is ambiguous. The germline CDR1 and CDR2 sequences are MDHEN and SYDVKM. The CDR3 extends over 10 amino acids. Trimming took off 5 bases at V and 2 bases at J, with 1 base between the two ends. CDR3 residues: CASSTYEQYF. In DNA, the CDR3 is TGTGCCAGCAGTACCTACGAGCAGTACTTC.

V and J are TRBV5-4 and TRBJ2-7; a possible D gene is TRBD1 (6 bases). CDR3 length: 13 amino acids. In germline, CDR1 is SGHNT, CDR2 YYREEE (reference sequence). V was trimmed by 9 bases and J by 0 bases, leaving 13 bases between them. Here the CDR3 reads CAIQGAGSYEQYF. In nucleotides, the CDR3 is TGTGCCATACAGGGTGCGGGCTCCTACGAGCAGTACTTC.

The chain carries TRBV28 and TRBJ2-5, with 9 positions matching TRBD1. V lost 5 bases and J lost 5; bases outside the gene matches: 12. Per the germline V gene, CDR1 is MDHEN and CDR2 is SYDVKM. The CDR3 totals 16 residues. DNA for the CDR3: TGTGCCAGCAGTACCCGGGACAGGGAAATCCGGGAGACCCAGTACTTC. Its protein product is CASSTRDREIRETQYF.

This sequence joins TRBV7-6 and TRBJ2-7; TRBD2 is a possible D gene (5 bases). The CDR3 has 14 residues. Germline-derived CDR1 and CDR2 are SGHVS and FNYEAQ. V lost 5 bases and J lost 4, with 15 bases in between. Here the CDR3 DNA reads TGTGCCAGCAGCCAATCAGATACGGGATACGAGCAGTACTTC. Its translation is CASSQSDTGYEQYF.

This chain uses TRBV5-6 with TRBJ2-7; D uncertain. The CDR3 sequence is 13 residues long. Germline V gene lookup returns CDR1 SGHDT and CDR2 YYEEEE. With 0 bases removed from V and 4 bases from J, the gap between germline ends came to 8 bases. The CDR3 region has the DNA TGTGCCAGCAGCTTGGATCCAACTTACGAGCAGTACTTC. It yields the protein CASSLDPTYEQYF.

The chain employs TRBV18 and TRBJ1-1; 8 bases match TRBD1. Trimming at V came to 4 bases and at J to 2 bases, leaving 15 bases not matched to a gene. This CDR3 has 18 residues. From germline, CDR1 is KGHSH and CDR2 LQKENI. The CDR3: CASSQTGDSVGPNTEAFF. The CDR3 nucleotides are TGTGCCAGCTCACAGACAGGGGACAGCGTAGGGCCTAACACTGAAGCTTTCTTT.

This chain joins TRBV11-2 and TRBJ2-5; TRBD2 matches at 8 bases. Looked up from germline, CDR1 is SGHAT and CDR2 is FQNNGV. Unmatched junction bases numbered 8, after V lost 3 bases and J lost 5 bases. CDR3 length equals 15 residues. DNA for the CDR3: TGTGCCAGCAGCTTCCGTCCGGGGGGGAGGGAGACCCAGTACTTC. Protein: CASSFRPGGRETQYF.

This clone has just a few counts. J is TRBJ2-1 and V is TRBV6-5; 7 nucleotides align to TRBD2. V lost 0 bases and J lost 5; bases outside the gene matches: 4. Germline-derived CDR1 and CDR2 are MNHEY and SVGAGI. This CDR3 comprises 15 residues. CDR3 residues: CASSYSASGNNEQFF. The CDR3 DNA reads TGTGCCAGCAGTTACTCGGCTAGCGGCAACAATGAGCAGTTCTTC.